These T cell receptor beta chains were read from a single sample in a study of blood T cells in healthy people across ages. TCRdb recomputed calls from the 5' RACE reads with MiXCR, one row per CDR3 protein. This sample yields fewer than 1.5 million distinct CDR3 sequences, of which roughly 40% are seen a single time; 7.9% belongs to the top ten. Sequencing was performed on blood. All receptors derive from a woman under 30 in good health. Both conserved end residues are part of each CDR3. A D gene is named only where the DNA matches it firmly. For some rows the clone size is stated as once, few or many, or as a class when expanded; others skip it.

D: TRBD2
size: -
V: TRBV6-5
J: TRBJ2-3
length: 18
DNA: TGTGCCAGCAGTTACAGGGGACTAGCGGTAGCAGACACAGATACGCAGTATTTT
CDR3: CASSYRGLAVADTDTQYF

D: -
size: -
V: TRBV4-1
J: TRBJ1-5
length: 15
DNA: TGCGTCAGCAGCCAGTTTTGGGGGAGGAATCAGCCCCAGCATTTT
CDR3: CVSSQFWGRNQPQHF

D: TRBD2
size: few
V: TRBV7-3
J: TRBJ2-3
length: 13
DNA: TGTGCCAGCAAGCGGGGGATCACAGATACGCAGTATTTT
CDR3: CASKRGITDTQYF

D: -
size: few
V: TRBV3-1
J: TRBJ2-6
length: 16
DNA: TGTGCCAGCAGCCCACTAGGTAACTCTGGGGCCAACGTCCTGACTTTC
CDR3: CASSPLGNSGANVLTF

D: -
size: -
V: TRBV6-5
J: TRBJ1-2
length: 11
DNA: TGTGCCAGCAGGACCCACTATGGCTACACCTTC
CDR3: CASRTHYGYTF

D: -
size: -
V: TRBV28
J: TRBJ1-1
length: 13
DNA: TGTGCCAGCAACCCCGTTGTGGACACTGAAGCTTTCTTT
CDR3: CASNPVVDTEAFF

D: TRBD2
size: -
V: TRBV25-1
J: TRBJ2-5
length: 15
DNA: TGTGCCAGCAGTGAAGGGACTAGCGGACAAGAGACCCAGTACTTC
CDR3: CASSEGTSGQETQYF

D: TRBD2
size: few
V: TRBV14
J: TRBJ2-2
length: 18
DNA: TGTGCCAGCAGCCATCTTAGCGGGAGCTTTGAGGTAGTCGGGGAGCTGTTTTTT
CDR3: CASSHLSGSFEVVGELFF

D: -
size: few
V: TRBV6-5
J: TRBJ2-2
length: 13
DNA: TGTGCCAGCAGTCTATACAACACCGGGGAGCTGTTTTTT
CDR3: CASSLYNTGELFF

D: TRBD1
size: -
V: TRBV7-9
J: TRBJ2-2
length: 14
DNA: TGTGCCAGCAGCCGGGACAGAGTTACCGGGGAGCTGTTTTTT
CDR3: CASSRDRVTGELFF

D: TRBD1
size: once
V: TRBV6-5
J: TRBJ2-1
length: 16
DNA: TGTGCCAGCAGTCCACGCGTGGGACAGAATTACAATGAGCAGTTCTTC
CDR3: CASSPRVGQNYNEQFF

D: -
size: -
V: TRBV27
J: TRBJ2-7
length: 16
DNA: TGTGCCAGCAGTTTATACGGAGTTAGCTCCTACAATGAGCAGTACTTC
CDR3: CASSLYGVSSYNEQYF

D: TRBD1
size: many
V: TRBV15
J: TRBJ2-5
length: 14
DNA: TGTGCCACCAGCAAAGGACAGGGATACAATGAGCAGTACTTC
CDR3: CATSKGQGYNEQYF

D: TRBD2
size: -
V: TRBV20-1
J: TRBJ2-7
length: 18
DNA: TGCAGTGCTAGAGCCATAGCGGGAGGGTCTGGGGTACCCTACGAGCAGTACTTC
CDR3: CSARAIAGGSGVPYEQYF

D: -
size: -
V: TRBV6-1
J: TRBJ1-2
length: 15
DNA: TGTGCCAGCAGTGTAACCGTGGGGGGGAACTATGGCTACACCTTC
CDR3: CASSVTVGGNYGYTF

D: TRBD1
size: few
V: TRBV6-6
J: TRBJ2-1
length: 15
DNA: TGTGCCAGCAGTTCCCCGGACAGGGGGCCGAATGAGCAGTTCTTC
CDR3: CASSSPDRGPNEQFF

D: -
size: few
V: TRBV20-1
J: TRBJ1-6
length: 14
DNA: TGCAGTGCTAGAAGTAGATCGCCGAATTCACCCCTCCACTTT
CDR3: CSARSRSPNSPLHF

D: TRBD1
size: many
V: TRBV20-1
J: TRBJ2-3
length: 11
DNA: TGCAGTGCCCGAGGGACAGGGGGGGGGTATTTT
CDR3: CSARGTGGGYF

D: -
size: -
V: TRBV10-3
J: TRBJ2-3
length: 16
DNA: TGTGCCATCAGTGAGTCATCGGTGGGCGCGACAGATACGCAGTATTTT
CDR3: CAISESSVGATDTQYF

D: TRBD1
size: -
V: TRBV6-5
J: TRBJ2-7
length: 14
DNA: TGTGCCAGCAGGCGATCCGGGACAGCCTACGAGCAGTACTTC
CDR3: CASRRSGTAYEQYF

D: -
size: -
V: TRBV7-8
J: TRBJ2-5
length: 16
DNA: TGTGCCAGCAAGTTGCGGGATTTTTTAGACCAAGAGACCCAGTACTTC
CDR3: CASKLRDFLDQETQYF

D: -
size: -
V: TRBV12-3/TRBV12-4
J: TRBJ2-7
length: 14
DNA: TGTGCCAGCAGGCAAGGGGGTCTCTCCTACGAGCAGTACTTC
CDR3: CASRQGGLSYEQYF

D: -
size: -
V: TRBV20-1
J: TRBJ2-7
length: 13
DNA: TGCAGTGCTAGAGATATCAGGGGCTACGAGCAGTACTTC
CDR3: CSARDIRGYEQYF

D: -
size: -
V: TRBV2
J: TRBJ2-6
length: 15
DNA: TGTGCCAGCATCGGGGCCCACTCTGGGGCCAACGTCCTGACTTTC
CDR3: CASIGAHSGANVLTF

D: TRBD2
size: few
V: TRBV20-1
J: TRBJ2-3
length: 15
DNA: TGCAGTGTCCCAAGCGGGAGGGCCGTTCTAGATACGCAGTATTTT
CDR3: CSVPSGRAVLDTQYF

D: TRBD2
size: -
V: TRBV7-9
J: TRBJ2-3
length: 17
DNA: TGTGCCAGCAGCTTAGCGGGGGCTAGCGGGGAGAGGGATACGCAGTATTTT
CDR3: CASSLAGASGERDTQYF

D: TRBD2
size: once
V: TRBV20-1
J: TRBJ2-2
length: 16
DNA: TGCAGTGCTCTATTAGCGGGAGGAGCGAACACCGGGGAGCTGTTTTTT
CDR3: CSALLAGGANTGELFF

D: TRBD1
size: -
V: TRBV28
J: TRBJ1-2
length: 14
DNA: TGTGTCAGCAGTTTTGACAGGGAGGGCTATGGCTACACCTTC
CDR3: CVSSFDREGYGYTF

D: -
size: -
V: TRBV6-5
J: TRBJ1-5
length: 15
DNA: TGTGCCAGCAGTTACTCGTTAGACAGCAATCAGCCCCAGCATTTT
CDR3: CASSYSLDSNQPQHF

D: -
size: few
V: TRBV12-3/TRBV12-4
J: TRBJ1-2
length: 13
DNA: TGTGCCAGCACCCCTCTGGGCCATTATGGCTACACCTTC
CDR3: CASTPLGHYGYTF

D: TRBD2
size: -
V: TRBV29-1
J: TRBJ2-3
length: 16
DNA: TGCAGCGTGAGCGGACTAGCGGGGGGGTCAACAGATACGCAGTATTTT
CDR3: CSVSGLAGGSTDTQYF

D: -
size: few
V: TRBV10-3
J: TRBJ2-3
length: 12
DNA: TGTGCCATGGGGGCTTTCCCTGATACGCAGTATTTT
CDR3: CAMGAFPDTQYF

D: -
size: -
V: TRBV9
J: TRBJ2-1
length: 16
DNA: TGTGCCAGCACCTCAGCGGGCCCTAGCTCCTACAATGAGCAGTTCTTC
CDR3: CASTSAGPSSYNEQFF